This entry lists 3 T cell receptor beta chains sequenced from one sample in a study of blood T cell repertoires in COVID-19 (dated by TCRdb to 2020 to 2021). Library creation used the immunoSEQ multiplex PCR assay. As stored in TCRdb, this immuneACCESS dataset retains in-frame rearrangements with V and J assigned. A fraction of the clones does not appear; measured against another copy, unresolved V genes explain less than half of the discrepancy, and the remainder lacks a known reason. The sample has 310,000 or so clones on record, 80% to 95% of them singletons. In total, the top ten clones hold 0.95% to 1.3% of the sample. Sequencing was done on a sample of PBMCs or T cells enriched from blood (not recorded which). The receptors were gathered from a young woman who had recovered from COVID-19.

The CDR3 DNA reads as TGTGCCAGCAGCTTAGTAGCTTCCCCCACAGATACGCAGTATTTT. This gives the protein CASSLVASPTDTQYF. The chain uses TRBV7-9 and TRBJ2-3; no clear D gene. The CDR3 sequence is 15 residues long. Trimming cost V 1 base and J 2 bases, with 10 bases left between them. Germline CDR1 and CDR2: SEHNR and FQNEAQ (reference sequence).

This rearrangement joins TRBV30 to TRBJ2-1, with TRBD2 identical over 7 bases. J gave up 5 bases and V 0 bases, and 10 bases lay outside the gene matches. CDR3 length equals 16 residues. Germline V gene sequence: CDR1 GTSNPN, CDR2 SVGIG (reference sequence). The CDR3 is CAWSVRAGVVNNEQFF. As DNA, the CDR3 is TGTGCCTGGAGTGTACGGGCGGGAGTGGTGAACAATGAGCAGTTCTTC.

CDR3 sequence: CASSHSGLAGVREQYF. CDR3 DNA: TGTGCCAGCAGCCACTCGGGACTAGCGGGAGTAAGGGAGCAGTACTTC. The genes are TRBV3-1 (or the pseudogene TRBV3-2) and TRBJ2-7, with 14 bases matching TRBD2. V lost 3 bases to trimming and J lost 7 bases; unmatched junction nucleotides: 8. The V gene's germline CDR1 is LGHDT and CDR2 YNNKEL (reference sequence). The CDR3 contains 16 residues.